The 10 T cell receptor beta chains listed next were all sequenced from one sample in a study of T cell repertoires in cytomegalovirus infection. TCRdb ran MiXCR on the reads and lists one entry per CDR3 protein. The repertoire holds about 160,000 distinct CDR3 sequences, with roughly 21% as singletons. These receptors' targets are unknown. The specimen comprised CD8+ T cells from cultured PBMCs, sampled from culture after CMV antigen stimulation. Receptors were obtained from a human donor in good health (CMV status not recorded). Some clones in this sample may be carry-over from other donors' samples.

This chain uses TRBV7-9 with TRBJ1-5; no clear D. Germline values: CDR1 SEHNR, CDR2 FQNEAQ (reference sequence). V lost 1 base, J lost 2 bases, and 21 bases lay in between. This CDR3 comprises 19 residues. The CDR3 region is CASSLESEREGRGNQPQHF. The DNA of the CDR3 is TGTGCCAGCAGCTTAGAATCGGAAAGGGAGGGAAGGGGCAATCAGCCCCAGCATTTT. Filled out from reference TRBV7-9 and TRBJ1-5, the complete variable domain reads DTGVSQNPRHKITKRGQNVTFRCDPISEHNRLYWYRQTLGQGPEFLTYFQNEAQLEKSRLLSDRFSAERPKGSFSTLEIQRTEQGDSAMYLCASSLESEREGRGNQPQHFGDGTRLSIL.

On this clonotype: The junction shows a germline mismatch at one end, possibly a read error. The genes are TRBV20-1 and TRBJ1-2; D gene ambiguous. This CDR3 region has 13 residues. CDR1 DFQATT and CDR2 SNEGSKA come from the germline V gene (reference sequence). CDR3 sequence (DNA): TGCAGTGCTATGGTCCCGGACGCCTCGGGTGTGGCTTTC. Protein sequence: CSAMVPDASGVAF.

This clonotype was counted only a few times. This chain uses TRBV7-9 with TRBJ2-3; D unresolved. Germline V CDR1 and CDR2: SEHNR, FQNEAQ (reference sequence). Trimming took off 1 base at V and 2 bases at J, with 7 bases between the two ends. The CDR3 loop spans 14 amino acids. The CDR3 sequence: CASSLGHSTDTQYF. Here the CDR3 DNA reads TGTGCCAGCAGCTTAGGACACTCCACAGATACGCAGTATTTT.

This clonotype was picked up a small number of times. The V gene is TRBV7-6, the J gene TRBJ2-3; perhaps TRBD1 as D (7 bases). Germline V CDR1 and CDR2: SGHVS, FNYEAQ. CDR3 length: 17 residues. V shed 5 bases and J shed 5 bases, with 23 bases lying between them. CDR3 residues: CASSPPGDKRGQDTQYF. The CDR3 DNA reads TGTGCCAGCAGCCCCCCGGGGGATAAGAGGGGGCAAGATACGCAGTATTTT.

J is TRBJ2-6 and V is TRBV7-2; 7 positions agree with TRBD1. This CDR3 region has 17 residues. Germline V lookup: CDR1 SGHTA, CDR2 FQGNSA. Losses at the gene ends were 5 bases for V and 0 bases for J; bases not matched to a gene: 7. The DNA of the CDR3 is TGTGCCAGCAGCCAGACAGGGTGGAGCTCTGGGGCCAACGTCCTGACTTTC. This encodes CASSQTGWSSGANVLTF.

This clonotype was recorded a few times. The chain recombines TRBV6-5 with TRBJ2-2; 7 bases are a match to TRBD1. Germline loops: CDR1 MNHEY, CDR2 SVGAGI. This CDR3 contains 17 residues. The ends lost 5 bases at V and 4 bases at J; junction bases unmatched: 13. The DNA for the CDR3 is TGTGCCAGCAGTGCTTTAACAGGGGTCGGCGGCACCGGGGAGCTGTTTTTT. Its translation is CASSALTGVGGTGELFF.

V and J are TRBV7-2 and TRBJ2-2; maybe TRBD2 (5 bases). V shed 7 bases and J shed 5 bases, with 17 bases lying between them. The germline CDR1 and CDR2 sequences are SGHTA and FQGNSA. The CDR3 has 15 amino acids. CDR3 sequence: CASTWVGRGTGELFF. CDR3 sequence (DNA): TGTGCCAGCACCTGGGTGGGGAGAGGAACCGGGGAGCTGTTTTTT.

The chain combines TRBV10-3 with TRBJ2-7; D remains ambiguous. V shed 8 bases and J shed 3 bases, with 11 bases lying between them. This CDR3 comprises 12 residues. CDR1 is ENHRY, CDR2 SYGVKD, per germline. CDR3 sequence (DNA): TGTGCCATCCCCAATGATGACTACGAGCAGTACTTC. Encoded protein: CAIPNDDYEQYF.

This clonotype was detected only a few times. This sequence joins TRBV7-2 and TRBJ2-7, with 8 positions matching TRBD1. The CDR3 covers 16 residues. J lost 3 bases, V lost 5 bases, and 12 bases had no gene match. Germline V gene data show CDR1 as SGHTA and CDR2 as FQGNSA. Here the CDR3 reads CASSPYGDRPDYEQYF. CDR3 coding DNA: TGTGCCAGCAGCCCCTACGGGGACAGGCCTGACTACGAGCAGTACTTC.

This clonotype came up a few times. The chain employs TRBV7-9 and TRBJ1-2, with 10 bases aligning to TRBD1. Per the germline V gene, CDR1 is SEHNR and CDR2 is FQNEAQ (reference sequence). V was pared by 2 bases and J by 8 bases, with 11 bases of the junction left unmatched. The CDR3 spans 16 residues. The chain's CDR3 is CASSLSRQGASKGYTF. In nucleotides, the CDR3 is TGTGCCAGCAGCTTATCGAGACAGGGGGCGAGTAAAGGCTACACCTTC. Together with reference TRBV7-9 and TRBJ1-2, the CDR3 gives the full variable domain: DTGVSQNPRHKITKRGQNVTFRCDPISEHNRLYWYRQTLGQGPEFLTYFQNEAQLEKSRLLSDRFSAERPKGSFSTLEIQRTEQGDSAMYLCASSLSRQGASKGYTFGSGTRLTVV.